The 14 T cell receptor beta chains below were found in one sample sequenced in a study of T cell responses to AZD1222 COVID-19 vaccine. Only in-frame clones appear in the TCRdb table, and some are missing; sequencing was by immunoSEQ multiplex PCR. The data show about 49,000 clones, more than 60% seen once. Sequenced here: peripheral blood, sampled on day 0 of MenACWY control vaccination. The receptors were gathered from an adult in good health.

This clone is a singleton in its sample. The chain joins TRBV10-3 to TRBJ1-3, with unresolved D. V was shortened by 8 bases and J by 2 bases, with 7 bases between the two germline ends. The germline gives CDR1 ENHRY, CDR2 SYGVKD. The CDR3 extends over 12 amino acids. CDR3 DNA: TGTGCCATCGGGAGGGCTGGAAACACCATATATTTT. Protein product: CAIGRAGNTIYF.

This clone turned up a few times. The V and J genes are TRBV14 and TRBJ1-1; the D gene is possibly TRBD1 (6 bases). Trimming took 2 bases from V and 3 from J, leaving 16 bases between them. The CDR3 runs 16 residues. CDR1 is SGHDN and CDR2 is FVKESK in the germline V gene. As DNA, the CDR3 is TGTGCCAGCAGCCAATGGACAGTTCGAATTGACACTGAAGCTTTCTTT. Residues: CASSQWTVRIDTEAFF.

Points on this clone: One end of the junction varies from germline; a read error may be responsible. Other DNA sequences in the sample encode the same CDR3. The rearrangement joins TRBV28 to TRBJ2-6; no reliable D call. Germline V CDR1 and CDR2: MDHEN, SYDVKM. The CDR3 length is 15 residues. The CDR3 region has the DNA TGTGCCAGCAGTTTTGTCAGCTCTGGAGCCAACGTCCTGACTTTC. Its translation: CASSFVSSGANVLTF.

In DNA, the CDR3 is TGCGCCAGCAGCTCGACTAGCGGATCCTACGAGCAGTACTTC. It specifies CASSSTSGSYEQYF. The chain employs TRBV5-1 and TRBJ2-7; 9 bases are shared with TRBD2. Germline lookup yields CDR1 SGHRS and CDR2 YFSETQ. J gave up 1 base and V 3 bases, and 2 bases lay outside the gene matches. The length of the CDR3 is 14 residues. Full variable domain (outside the CDR3, taken from reference TRBV5-1 and TRBJ2-7): KAGVTQTPRYLIKTRGQQVTLSCSPISGHRSVSWYQQTPGQGLQFLFEYFSETQRNKGNFPGRFSGRQFSNSRSEMNVSTLELGDSALYLCASSSTSGSYEQYFGPGTRLTVT.

The V and J genes are TRBV30 and TRBJ2-2; D unclear. The CDR3 runs 11 residues. V lost 8 bases to trimming and J lost 6 bases, with 10 bases between them. Germline values: CDR1 GTSNPN, CDR2 SVGIG (reference sequence). CDR3 protein: CASKRPGELFF. CDR3 bases: TGTGCCAGCAAGCGTCCCGGGGAGCTGTTTTTT.

The chain carries TRBV11-2 and TRBJ2-2, with 9 nucleotides matching TRBD1. The length of the CDR3 is 17 residues. CDR1 is SGHAT and CDR2 is FQNNGV in the germline V gene. The V gene end was trimmed by 1 base and the J gene end by 5 bases; junction bases not matched to a gene: 8. The DNA of the CDR3 is TGTGCCAGCAGCTTAGTTCATACAGGGGGCGATACCGGGGAGCTGTTTTTT. Its protein is CASSLVHTGGDTGELFF.

The chain employs TRBV18 and TRBJ2-1; 7 nucleotides match TRBD2. V shed 6 bases and J 9 bases; nucleotides not matched to a gene: 11. The CDR3 contains 14 residues. Germline V gives CDR1 KGHSH, CDR2 LQKENI. The CDR3 nucleotides are TGTGCCAGCTCTCCCCAGCGGGGCGGTGGTGAGCAGTTCTTC. It codes for CASSPQRGGGEQFF.

The genes are TRBV10-2 and TRBJ2-3; D tentatively fits TRBD1 or TRBD2 (5 bases each). CDR1 WSHSY and CDR2 SAAADI come from the germline V gene. The CDR3 totals 14 residues. V was clipped by 8 bases and J by 1 base, with 13 bases between them. DNA of the CDR3: TGCGCCAGCTGGACTTCCAGGGGCACAGATACGCAGTATTTT. This encodes CASWTSRGTDTQYF.

This clone was observed a few times. This chain links TRBV24-1 with TRBJ2-3; D is perhaps TRBD1 or TRBD2 (5 bases each). The CDR3 totals 14 residues. Trimming removed 9 bases from V and 8 bases from J, with 20 bases in between. Per the germline V gene, CDR1 is KGHDR and CDR2 is SFDVKD. The DNA for the CDR3 is TGTGCCACCGGACGGGGAGTACAGGCAGGTACGCAGTATTTT. It is translated as CATGRGVQAGTQYF.

In this sample, this clone turned up a few times. In nucleotides, the CDR3 is TGTGCCAGCTCACCGACAGGGGGGTCTGAAGCTTTCTTT. It yields the protein CASSPTGGSEAFF. This chain joins TRBV18 and TRBJ1-1, with 9 positions matching TRBD1. This CDR3 is 13 amino acids long. After removal of 3 bases from V and 6 bases from J, the junction contained 2 bases not matched to a gene. Germline CDR1 is KGHSH and CDR2 is LQKENI.

V usage is TRBV5-1 and J usage is TRBJ2-3; D possibly matches TRBD1 or TRBD2 (5 bases each). With 4 bases removed from V and 1 base from J, the gap between germline ends came to 13 bases. The V gene's germline CDR1 is SGHRS and CDR2 YFSETQ. This CDR3 region has 15 residues. The CDR3 reads CASSPTRGRTDTQYF. The CDR3 nucleotides read TGCGCCAGCAGCCCAACCCGGGGCCGCACAGATACGCAGTATTTT.

The chain recombines TRBV2 with TRBJ1-5; D remains ambiguous. Trimming took 3 bases from V and 5 from J, leaving 17 bases between them. Looked up from germline, CDR1 is SNHLY and CDR2 is FYNNEI. CDR3 size: 16 residues. CDR3 residues: CASSEYLARGYQPQHF. The CDR3 DNA follows: TGTGCCAGCAGTGAGTATCTTGCCCGTGGATATCAGCCCCAGCATTTT.

The gene calls are TRBV7-9 and TRBJ1-4; the D gene is possibly TRBD1 (6 bases). Germline-derived CDR1 and CDR2 are SEHNR and FQNEAQ (reference sequence). The CDR3 spans 15 residues. V lost 3 bases, J lost 8 bases, and 16 bases lay in between. CDR3 loop: CASSFSAGVDEKLFF. The CDR3 DNA is TGTGCCAGCAGCTTCAGCGCAGGGGTGGACGAAAAACTGTTTTTT.

This rearrangement joins TRBV20-1 to TRBJ1-2; possibly TRBD1 for D (5 bases). The ends were cut back, 4 bases at V and 0 bases at J, with 12 bases in the middle. Germline CDR1 DFQATT, CDR2 SNEGSKA (reference sequence). The CDR3 runs 14 residues. The CDR3 DNA follows: TGCAGTGCTAATGAGGGGCGCACTAACTATGGCTACACCTTC. Translation gives CSANEGRTNYGYTF.